This T cell receptor beta chain was retrieved from a study of a mutant IDH1 vaccine in newly diagnosed glioma. Study-level information: Initiation of the vaccine course occurred 4-6 weeks after radiotherapy alone, or alongside temozolomide cycles. Of treated patients, around 60% were men and approximately 40% women, averaging 40.4 years.

This CDR3 comprises 14 residues. CDR1 and CDR2 from the germline V gene are SNHLY and FYNNEI. V lost 2 bases and J lost 7, with 14 bases in between. This table comes from immunoSEQ multiplex PCR, and its TCRdb copy is limited to in-frame clones, with some not included. The sample has some 50,000 clones; about 65% are singletons. To note about this clone: Its antigen is not known.

The sample's time point: week 47, end of study. Doses comprised 300 ug of mutant IDH1 20-mer peptide each, plus topical imiquimod. The sequenced sample was peripheral blood mononuclear cells (PBMCs), obtained from a glioma patient whose treatment included an IDH1 peptide vaccine. The TCR comes from a man between 35 and 55 years old with glioma. Some clones in this sample may be carry-over from other donors' samples. The rearrangement uses TRBV2 and TRBJ1-2; D not resolved. Written as DNA, the CDR3 is TGTGCCAGCAGTGAAAGTGAGGAGGGTCCTGGCTACACCTTC. Its protein product is CASSESEEGPGYTF. Using reference TRBV2 and TRBJ1-2 for the parts outside the CDR3, the full variable domain is EPEVTQTPSHQVTQMGQEVILRCVPISNHLYFYWYRQILGQKVEFLVSFYNNEISEKSEIFDDQFSVERPDGSNFTLKIRSTKLEDSAMYFCASSESEEGPGYTFGSGTRLTVV.